A single sample gave rise to the 11 T cell receptor beta chains below, sequenced in a study of blood T cell repertoires in COVID-19. Only in-frame clones appear in the TCRdb table, and some are missing; sequencing was by immunoSEQ multiplex PCR. The data hold roughly 86,000 clones, with 91% observed a single time. Sequencing input: peripheral blood. The source of these receptors is a woman between 45 and 65 years old in a cohort sampled during active COVID-19.

V usage is TRBV7-8 and J usage is TRBJ1-5; TRBD1 matches 9 bases. The CDR3 runs 14 residues. The germline V gene encodes CDR1 SGHVS and CDR2 FQNEAQ. J was trimmed by 7 bases and V by 1 base; bases with no gene match: 2. The CDR3 coding sequence is TGTGCCAGCAGCTTAGGGACAGGGGCCCAGCCCCAGCATTTT. As protein: CASSLGTGAQPQHF.

This chain uses TRBV3-1 (or the pseudogene TRBV3-2) with TRBJ2-3; 7 bases are shared with TRBD1. Germline V CDR1 and CDR2: LGHDT, YNNKEL (reference sequence). With 3 bases clipped from V and 0 bases from J, the junction kept 3 bases outside the gene matches. The CDR3 length is 15 residues. CDR3 amino acids: CASSHRTGSTDTQYF. CDR3 nucleotides: TGTGCCAGCAGCCACCGGACAGGTAGCACAGATACGCAGTATTTT.

The chain employs TRBV5-1 and TRBJ1-1, with D tentatively TRBD1 (6 bases). V was shortened by 2 bases and J by 3 bases, with 14 bases between the two germline ends. CDR3 size: 15 residues. Looked up from germline, CDR1 is SGHRS and CDR2 is YFSETQ. CDR3 sequence (DNA): TGCGCCAGCAGCTTCGGGGGGCTATGGGACACTGAAGCTTTCTTT. As protein: CASSFGGLWDTEAFF. The full variable domain, with the rest looked up from reference TRBV5-1 and TRBJ1-1, is KAGVTQTPRYLIKTRGQQVTLSCSPISGHRSVSWYQQTPGQGLQFLFEYFSETQRNKGNFPGRFSGRQFSNSRSEMNVSTLELGDSALYLCASSFGGLWDTEAFFGQGTRLTVV.

This chain connects TRBV5-1 to TRBJ1-1; 7 nucleotides agree with TRBD1. In germline, CDR1 is SGHRS, CDR2 YFSETQ. Trimming took 3 bases from V and 5 from J; bases not matched to a gene: 7. This CDR3 has 14 residues. The chain's CDR3 is CASSYRTGGTEAFF. DNA for the CDR3: TGCGCCAGCAGCTACCGGACAGGAGGAACTGAAGCTTTCTTT.

This clone was observed a few times. This chain connects TRBV28 to TRBJ2-1, with 8 bases aligning to TRBD1. Per the germline V gene, CDR1 is MDHEN and CDR2 is SYDVKM. The V segment lost 6 bases and the J segment 7 bases; nucleotides outside the gene matches: 29. The CDR3 is 21 residues long. The CDR3 reads CASSLLGAGTGQRSSQNEQFF. The DNA for the CDR3 is TGTGCCAGCAGCTTACTCGGTGCCGGGACAGGCCAACGGAGTTCCCAAAATGAGCAGTTCTTC. Drawing the rest from reference TRBV28 and TRBJ2-1, the complete variable domain is DVKVTQSSRYLVKRTGEKVFLECVQDMDHENMFWYRQDPGLGLRLIYFSYDVKMKEKGDIPEGYSVSREKKERFSLILESASTNQTSMYLCASSLLGAGTGQRSSQNEQFFGPGTRLTVL.

The genes are TRBV2 and TRBJ2-7; D remains ambiguous. Per the germline V gene, CDR1 is SNHLY and CDR2 is FYNNEI. The CDR3 has 13 residues. V was pared by 5 bases and J by 4 bases, with 12 bases between. The CDR3 sequence is CASSLEFWYEQYF. CDR3 coding DNA: TGTGCCAGCAGTCTGGAGTTTTGGTACGAGCAGTACTTC. The variable domain in full, completed from reference TRBV2 and TRBJ2-7, reads EPEVTQTPSHQVTQMGQEVILRCVPISNHLYFYWYRQILGQKVEFLVSFYNNEISEKSEIFDDQFSVERPDGSNFTLKIRSTKLEDSAMYFCASSLEFWYEQYFGPGTRLTVT.

The V gene is TRBV11-2, the J gene TRBJ1-1; 9 bases are shared with TRBD1. The CDR3 loop spans 17 amino acids. Per germline, CDR1 SGHAT and CDR2 FQNNGV. V lost 6 bases, J lost 4 bases, and 15 bases stayed unmatched. The CDR3 nucleotides read TGTGCCAGCAGAGTCCTGGGGACAGGGAAACGGGGCACTGAAGCTTTCTTT. This sequence encodes CASRVLGTGKRGTEAFF. Combining the CDR3 with reference TRBV11-2 and TRBJ1-1 gives the whole variable domain EAGVAQSPRYKIIEKRQSVAFWCNPISGHATLYWYQQILGQGPKLLIQFQNNGVVDDSQLPKDRFSAERLKGVDSTLKIQPAKLEDSAVYLCASRVLGTGKRGTEAFFGQGTRLTVV.

The chain carries TRBV6-5 and TRBJ2-1, with TRBD1 identical over 9 bases. CDR1 and CDR2 from the germline V gene are MNHEY and SVGAGI. The CDR3 length is 13 residues. Trimming took 6 bases from V and 7 from J; bases not matched to a gene: 4. The CDR3 DNA is TGTGCCAGCAGGGACGGGACAGGGAATGAGCAGTTCTTC. It encodes CASRDGTGNEQFF.

The V gene is TRBV5-4, the J gene TRBJ1-5, with 12 bases aligning to TRBD1. The CDR3 loop spans 18 amino acids. The germline V gene has CDR1 SGHNT and CDR2 YYREEE (reference sequence). The V segment lost 0 bases and the J segment 2 bases; nucleotides outside the gene matches: 6. In DNA, the CDR3 is TGTGCCAGCAGCTTGGGCGGGACAGGGGGCTTCGGCAATCAGCCCCAGCATTTT. This encodes CASSLGGTGGFGNQPQHF.

This chain joins TRBV19 and TRBJ1-5; TRBD1 matches at 7 bases. Unmatched junction bases numbered 7, after V lost 8 bases and J lost 0 bases. Germline assignment: CDR1 LNHDA and CDR2 SQIVND (reference sequence). CDR3 length: 15 residues. The CDR3, as DNA: TGTGCCAGTCGGGACAGCTGGAATAGCAATCAGCCCCAGCATTTT. Protein: CASRDSWNSNQPQHF.

A single count supports this clone. The chain recombines TRBV7-9 with TRBJ2-7; D is perhaps TRBD1 (6 bases). There are 15 residues in the CDR3. Germline V CDR1 and CDR2: SEHNR, FQNEAQ (reference sequence). Deletions cut 5 bases from V and 5 bases from J, with 19 bases between. The CDR3 DNA follows: TGTGCCAGCAGCCTTGGCCGGACAGTCGGGGACGAGCAGTACTTC. It codes for CASSLGRTVGDEQYF.